The T cell receptor beta chain described here comes from a study of blood T cells in healthy people across ages. This clonotype was picked up a small number of times. The antigen remains undetermined. Next came a second PCR, run for about 6 to 11 cycles, which used a sample-barcoded 5' primer along with a J-beta primer mix. TCRdb processed the 5' RACE reads anew with MiXCR; each CDR3 protein has one entry. This table holds about 1.8 million distinct CDR3 sequences, just under 50% found once. Study results and caveats: Naive CD4+ cells and diversity were both higher in long-lived donors than in aged donors.

The CDR3 sequence is 15 residues long. The germline gives CDR1 MDHEN, CDR2 SYDVKM. With 6 bases clipped from V and 0 bases from J, the junction kept 7 bases outside the gene matches. The chain uses TRBV28 and TRBJ2-5; 7 bases are a match to TRBD1. This receptor was obtained from a woman in her thirties or forties in good health. The sequenced sample consisted of blood. The CDR3 coding sequence is TGTGCCAGCAGCCCACAGGGGACCGACCAAGAGACCCAGTACTTC. Translation: CASSPQGTDQETQYF.